Below are 19 T cell receptor beta chains sequenced from a single sample in a study of blood T cell repertoires in COVID-19. The table came from immunoSEQ multiplex PCR; TCRdb's copy has only in-frame clones and leaves some out. In the table there are roughly 50,000 clones, about nine tenths of which are singletons. Sequencing input: peripheral blood. The receptors were sampled from a woman aged 35 to 49 with active COVID-19.

The V and J genes are TRBV7-9 and TRBJ1-3, with D possibly TRBD1 on 5 matching bases. Germline V gene data show CDR1 as SEHNR and CDR2 as FQNEAQ (reference sequence). V lost 6 bases and J lost 0, with 12 bases in between. The CDR3 covers 15 residues. CDR3 nucleotide sequence: TGTGCCAGCAGTCCTCGGACACTCTCTGGAAACACCATATATTTT. It translates to CASSPRTLSGNTIYF.

The chain uses TRBV12-3 or TRBV12-4 and TRBJ1-5; D is possibly TRBD1 (5 bases). Trimming stripped 2 bases from V and 9 bases from J, with 11 bases between. The CDR3 covers 13 residues. The CDR3 nucleotides are TGTGCCAGCAGTTTACAAGGGGAAGCGCCCCAGCATTTT. This gives the protein CASSLQGEAPQHF.

This chain connects TRBV11-2 to TRBJ2-5, with a tentative D call TRBD1 (5 bases). The germline V and J ends were trimmed by 5 bases and 9 bases, with 19 bases remaining between them. The CDR3 length is 14 residues. The germline V gene has CDR1 SGHAT and CDR2 FQNNGV. This CDR3 reads CASSPQGLTAAQYF. The CDR3 DNA follows: TGTGCCAGCAGCCCCCAGGGTTTAACGGCGGCCCAGTACTTC.

The chain is built from TRBV5-4 and TRBJ2-7, with D possibly matching TRBD1 (5 bases). The CDR3 has 12 amino acids. Germline CDR1 reads SGHNT; CDR2 reads YYREEE (reference sequence). Trimming left V 4 bases short and J 2 bases short, with 7 bases between. CDR3 sequence reads: CASSTGPYEQYF. The CDR3 nucleotides read TGTGCCAGCAGCACAGGTCCCTACGAGCAGTACTTC.

DNA of the CDR3: TGTGCCAGCAGCCAAGATTCGAACCGGAGGGAGCAGTTCTTC. As protein: CASSQDSNRREQFF. This rearrangement joins TRBV3-1 (or the pseudogene TRBV3-2) to TRBJ2-1; D is perhaps TRBD2 (5 bases). This CDR3 has 14 amino acids. V lost 0 bases, J lost 10 bases, and 13 bases lay in between. CDR1 and CDR2 (germline): LGHDT, YNNKEL (reference sequence).

This clone was seen more than once but under ten times. The J gene is TRBJ1-1, the V gene TRBV7-9, with a tentative D call TRBD1 (5 bases). Trimming cost V 3 bases and J 4 bases, with 6 bases left between them. There are 12 residues in the CDR3. Looked up from germline, CDR1 is SEHNR and CDR2 is FQNEAQ (reference sequence). The CDR3 DNA reads as TGTGCCAGCAGCTTTCAGGGCACTGAAGCTTTCTTT. This sequence encodes CASSFQGTEAFF.

The chain is built from TRBV7-9 and TRBJ2-3; D might be TRBD2 (6 bases). Germline V gene data show CDR1 as SEHNR and CDR2 as FQNEAQ (reference sequence). The CDR3 is 16 residues long. The germline V and J ends were trimmed by 5 bases and 0 bases, with 15 bases remaining between them. The CDR3 sequence: CASSPRRGGSTDTQYF. The CDR3 DNA is TGTGCCAGCAGCCCTCGTCGAGGAGGGAGCACAGATACGCAGTATTTT. Full variable domain (remainder filled in from reference TRBV7-9 and TRBJ2-3): DTGVSQNPRHKITKRGQNVTFRCDPISEHNRLYWYRQTLGQGPEFLTYFQNEAQLEKSRLLSDRFSAERPKGSFSTLEIQRTEQGDSAMYLCASSPRRGGSTDTQYFGPGTRLTVL.

The chain employs TRBV9 and TRBJ2-1; D perhaps matches TRBD1 (7 bases). The CDR3 extends over 15 amino acids. Germline CDR1 and CDR2: SGDLS and YYNGEE. The V gene lost 4 bases and the J gene lost 8 bases, with 19 bases spanning the gap. CDR3 nucleotide sequence: TGTGCCAGCAGCCCCATCGCCAGGGGGGTCGATGAGCAGTTCTTC. It translates to CASSPIARGVDEQFF.

In nucleotides, the CDR3 is TGTGCCAGCTCACCCAGGGGTCAGGGCACTGAAGCTTTCTTT. Translated, it gives CASSPRGQGTEAFF. This rearrangement joins TRBV18 to TRBJ1-1; D might be TRBD1 (6 bases). CDR3 length equals 14 residues. Germline values: CDR1 KGHSH, CDR2 LQKENI. The V end lost 3 bases, the J end lost 4 bases, and 12 bases lay between the germline ends. The full variable domain, rest sourced from reference TRBV18 and TRBJ1-1, is NAGVMQNPRHLVRRRGQEARLRCSPMKGHSHVYWYRQLPEEGLKFMVYLQKENIIDESGMPKERFSAEFPKEGPSILRIQQVVRGDSAAYFCASSPRGQGTEAFFGQGTRLTVV.

The chain joins TRBV6-1 to TRBJ1-2; 7 bases are shared with TRBD1. Germline assignment: CDR1 MNHNS and CDR2 SASEGT. The ends lost 3 bases at V and 8 bases at J; junction bases unmatched: 9. CDR3 length: 14 amino acids. CDR3 in amino acids: CASSENVRGRGYTF. In DNA form, the CDR3 reads TGTGCCAGCAGTGAGAATGTGAGGGGGCGAGGCTACACCTTC.

The chain combines TRBV5-5 with TRBJ1-2; D is unclear. The V end lost 1 base, the J end lost 2 bases, and 12 bases lay between the germline ends. Germline V lookup: CDR1 SGHKS, CDR2 YYEKEE (reference sequence). This CDR3 comprises 15 residues. CDR3 coding DNA: TGTGCCAGCAGCTTGATAGCAGCCACAAACTATGGCTACACCTTC. Translated: CASSLIAATNYGYTF.

This rearrangement joins TRBV4-1 to TRBJ2-2; a possible D gene is TRBD2 (6 bases). Germline loops: CDR1 MGHRA, CDR2 YSYEKL. The CDR3 runs 11 residues. V lost 5 bases and J 12 bases, leaving 10 bases between the germline ends. CDR3 protein: CASSYGGKLFF. The CDR3 region has the DNA TGCGCCAGCAGCTACGGAGGGAAGCTGTTTTTT.

The chain combines TRBV5-4 with TRBJ1-2; the D gene is possibly TRBD1 (6 bases). The CDR3 sequence is 14 residues long. V was shortened by 3 bases and J by 4 bases, with 13 bases between the two germline ends. Looked up from germline, CDR1 is SGHNT and CDR2 is YYREEE (reference sequence). CDR3 residues: CASSSRGSLYGYTF. As DNA, the CDR3 is TGTGCCAGCAGCTCCAGGGGCTCACTCTATGGCTACACCTTC.

The V call is TRBV4-1, the J call TRBJ2-1, with a weak D call TRBD2 (6 bases). Trimming cost V 1 base and J 3 bases, with 10 bases left between them. This CDR3 has 15 residues. Looked up from germline, CDR1 is MGHRA and CDR2 is YSYEKL. The CDR3 sequence is CASSQGRGNYNEQFF. The CDR3 DNA sequence: TGCGCCAGCAGCCAAGGACGGGGGAACTACAATGAGCAGTTCTTC.

The rearrangement uses TRBV7-8 and TRBJ1-1; D possibly corresponds to TRBD1 (6 bases). V was cut by 1 base and J by 5 bases, with 14 bases left in between. Per the germline V gene, CDR1 is SGHVS and CDR2 is FQNEAQ. The length of the CDR3 is 15 residues. Written as DNA, the CDR3 is TGTGCCAGCAGCTTAGGTAGGGGGAGAGGGACTGAAGCTTTCTTT. The encoded protein is CASSLGRGRGTEAFF.

The rearrangement links TRBV18 to TRBJ1-4; the D gene is possibly TRBD1 (6 bases). CDR1 is KGHSH and CDR2 is LQKENI in the germline V gene. CDR3 length equals 17 residues. V lost 0 bases and J lost 9, with 20 bases in between. In DNA form, the CDR3 reads TGTGCCAGCTCACCACCGATCAACCGGGGGGCTAGTCAAAAACTGTTTTTT. Its protein is CASSPPINRGASQKLFF.

The chain uses TRBV5-1 and TRBJ1-1; TRBD1 agrees at 7 bases. The CDR3 is made up of 14 amino acids. Germline trimming cut 4 bases from V and 4 bases from J; bases unmatched to any gene: 7. CDR1 SGHRS and CDR2 YFSETQ come from the germline V gene. Here the CDR3 reads CASSVDRAVTEAFF. For the CDR3, the DNA is TGCGCCAGCAGCGTAGACAGGGCTGTCACTGAAGCTTTCTTT.

This chain links TRBV9 with TRBJ2-5, with 7 bases identical to TRBD1. J lost 3 bases, V lost 3 bases, and 2 bases had no gene match. The CDR3 runs to 13 residues. Germline CDR1 reads SGDLS; CDR2 reads YYNGEE. The chain's CDR3 is CASSGDSKETQYF. CDR3 sequence (DNA): TGTGCCAGCAGCGGGGACAGTAAAGAGACCCAGTACTTC.

CDR3 in DNA: TGTGCCAGCAGCCCCAGGACAGGTCCCGGAAGCTATGGCTACACCTTC. Translation gives CASSPRTGPGSYGYTF. The chain carries TRBV4-2 and TRBJ1-2, with 7 bases that match TRBD1. The CDR3 is 16 residues long. Germline V gene lookup returns CDR1 LGHNA and CDR2 YNFKEQ. The V gene end was trimmed by 4 bases and the J gene end by 4 bases; junction bases not matched to a gene: 12.